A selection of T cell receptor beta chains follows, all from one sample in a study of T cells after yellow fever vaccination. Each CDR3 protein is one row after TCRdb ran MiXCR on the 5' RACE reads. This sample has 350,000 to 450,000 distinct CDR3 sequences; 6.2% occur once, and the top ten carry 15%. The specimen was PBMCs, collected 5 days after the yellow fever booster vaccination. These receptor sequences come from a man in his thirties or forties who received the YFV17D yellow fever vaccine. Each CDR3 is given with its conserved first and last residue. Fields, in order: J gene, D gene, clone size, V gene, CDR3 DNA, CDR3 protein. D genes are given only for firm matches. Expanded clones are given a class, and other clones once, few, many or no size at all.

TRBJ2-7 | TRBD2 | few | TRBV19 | TGTGCCAGTAGTATTAGCGGGAGACGAGAGCAGTACTTC | CASSISGRREQYF
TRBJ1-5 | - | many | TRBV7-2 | TGTGCCAGCACCCTTGGTCTACCCGGCAATCAGCCCCAGCATTTT | CASTLGLPGNQPQHF
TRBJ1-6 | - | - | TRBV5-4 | TGTGCCAGCAGCTCAAAAGGGAACTATAATTCACCCCTCCACTTT | CASSSKGNYNSPLHF
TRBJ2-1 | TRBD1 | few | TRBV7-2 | TGTGCCAGCAACAGGGGGGAGAGCTCCTACAATGAGCAGTTCTTC | CASNRGESSYNEQFF
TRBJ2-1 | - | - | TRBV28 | TGTGCCAGCAGTTTGTGGGACACAAGGAATGAGCAGTTCTTC | CASSLWDTRNEQFF
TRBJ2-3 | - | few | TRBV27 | TGTGCCAGCAGTTCCCTTCTAGATACGCAGTATTTT | CASSSLLDTQYF
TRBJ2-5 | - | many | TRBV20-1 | TGCAGTGCTATCTCTAGGGCTCTACAAGAGACCCAGTACTTC | CSAISRALQETQYF
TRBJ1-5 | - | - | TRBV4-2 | TGTGCCAGCAGCCAAGAGGCGGGGGCGGGACAGCCCCAGCATTTT | CASSQEAGAGQPQHF
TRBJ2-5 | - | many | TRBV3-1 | TGTGCCAGCAGCCAAGATCTCTTTGGAGAGACCCAGTACTTC | CASSQDLFGETQYF
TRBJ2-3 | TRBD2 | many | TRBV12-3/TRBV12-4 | TGTGCCAGCAGGATTAGCGGGACTAGCACAGATACGCAGTATTTT | CASRISGTSTDTQYF
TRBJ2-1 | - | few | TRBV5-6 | TGTGCCAGCAGCCCCACCCTTACAGGAAACAATGAGCAGTTCTTC | CASSPTLTGNNEQFF
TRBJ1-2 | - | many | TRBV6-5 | TGTGCTACCGGCCAGACAAGCGGCTACACCTTC | CATGQTSGYTF
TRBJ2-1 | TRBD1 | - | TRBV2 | TGTGCCTGCTGTTTAAGACAGGGGTTCCTAGGAGGAATTGATGAGCAGTTCTTC | CACCLRQGFLGGIDEQFF
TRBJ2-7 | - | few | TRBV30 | TGTGCCTGGAGTGTCGGACAGTCCTACGAGCAGTACTTC | CAWSVGQSYEQYF
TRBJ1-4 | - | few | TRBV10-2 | TGCGCCAGCAGTGTAGGGGCAGCTAATGAAAAACTGTTTTTT | CASSVGAANEKLFF
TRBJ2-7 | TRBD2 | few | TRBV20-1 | TGCAGTGCTAGGGGGACTAGCGGGAGACCCACCGACGCCTCCTACGAGCAGTACTTC | CSARGTSGRPTDASYEQYF
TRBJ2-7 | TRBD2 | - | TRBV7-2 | TGTGCCAGCAGCCACACTAGCGCTGTATACGAGCAGTACTTC | CASSHTSAVYEQYF
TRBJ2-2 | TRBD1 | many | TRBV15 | TGTGCCACCAGCAGAACTCATTCCCGGGACAGAAACACCGGGGAGCTGTTTTTT | CATSRTHSRDRNTGELFF
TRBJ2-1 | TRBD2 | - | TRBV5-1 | TGCGCCAGCAGCTTGCCCCTAGCGGCCAATGAGCAGTTCTTC | CASSLPLAANEQFF
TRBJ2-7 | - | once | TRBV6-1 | TGTGCCAGCAGCCCTGTTAGGGCGAGCTCCTACAAGCAGTACTTC | CASSPVRASSYKQYF
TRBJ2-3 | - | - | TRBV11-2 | TGTGCCAGCAGCACAATGGGGGATAGCACAGATACGCAGTATTTT | CASSTMGDSTDTQYF
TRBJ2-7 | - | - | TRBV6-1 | TGTGCCAGCAGCCCTCCATCAGGGTCGGGGACCTACGAGCAGTACTTC | CASSPPSGSGTYEQYF
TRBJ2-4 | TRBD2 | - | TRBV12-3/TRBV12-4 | TGTGCCAGCAGTTCATTCCCTAGCGGGAGCGGAGCCAAAAACATTCAGTACTTC | CASSSFPSGSGAKNIQYF